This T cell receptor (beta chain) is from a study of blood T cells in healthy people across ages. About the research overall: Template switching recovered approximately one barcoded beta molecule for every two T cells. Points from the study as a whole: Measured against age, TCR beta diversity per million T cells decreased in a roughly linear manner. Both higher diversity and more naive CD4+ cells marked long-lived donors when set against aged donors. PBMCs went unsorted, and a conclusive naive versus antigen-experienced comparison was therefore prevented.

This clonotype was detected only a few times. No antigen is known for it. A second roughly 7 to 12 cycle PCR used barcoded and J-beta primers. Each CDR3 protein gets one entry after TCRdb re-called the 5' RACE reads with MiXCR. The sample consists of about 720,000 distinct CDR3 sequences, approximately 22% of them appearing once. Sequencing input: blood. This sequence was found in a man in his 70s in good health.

The CDR3 here is CASSKGLAGAYTQYF. The CDR3 nucleotides read TGCGCCAGCAGCAAGGGACTAGCGGGGGCATATACGCAGTATTTT. This chain connects TRBV10-1 to TRBJ2-3, with TRBD2 identical over 14 bases. Trimming cost V 6 bases and J 7 bases; bases outside gene matches: 6. The CDR3 spans 15 residues. CDR1 and CDR2 (germline): WNHNN, SYGVQD (reference sequence).